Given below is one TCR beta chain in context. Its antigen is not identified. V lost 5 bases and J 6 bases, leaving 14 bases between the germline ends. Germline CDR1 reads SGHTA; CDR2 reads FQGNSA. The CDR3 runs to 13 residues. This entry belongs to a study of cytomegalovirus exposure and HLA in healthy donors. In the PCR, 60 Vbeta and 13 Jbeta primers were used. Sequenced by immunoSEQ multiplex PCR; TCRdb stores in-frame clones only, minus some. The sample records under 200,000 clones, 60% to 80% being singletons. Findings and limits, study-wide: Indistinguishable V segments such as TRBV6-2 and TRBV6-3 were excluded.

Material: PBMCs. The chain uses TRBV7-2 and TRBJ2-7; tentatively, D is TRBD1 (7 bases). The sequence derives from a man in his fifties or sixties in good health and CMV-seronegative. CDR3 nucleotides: TGTGCCAGCAGCCCCGGGACAGCGGGCGAGCAGTACTTC. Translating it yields CASSPGTAGEQYF.